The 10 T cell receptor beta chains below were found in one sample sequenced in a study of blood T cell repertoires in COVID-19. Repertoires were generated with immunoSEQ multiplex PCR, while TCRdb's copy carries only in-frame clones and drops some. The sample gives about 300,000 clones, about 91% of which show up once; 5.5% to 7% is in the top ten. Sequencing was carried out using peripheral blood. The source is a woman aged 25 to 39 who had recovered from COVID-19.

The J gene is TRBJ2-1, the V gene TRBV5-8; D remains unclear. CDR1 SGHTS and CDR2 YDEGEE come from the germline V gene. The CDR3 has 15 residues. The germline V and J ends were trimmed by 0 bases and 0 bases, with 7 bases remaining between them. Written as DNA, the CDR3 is TGTGCCAGCAGCTTGGGGGCCAGCTCCTACAATGAGCAGTTCTTC. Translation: CASSLGASSYNEQFF.

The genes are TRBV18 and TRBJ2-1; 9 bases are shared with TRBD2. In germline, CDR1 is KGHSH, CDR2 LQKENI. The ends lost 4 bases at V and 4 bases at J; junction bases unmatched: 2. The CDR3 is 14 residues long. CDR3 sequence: CASSRTSAYNEQFF. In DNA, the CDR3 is TGTGCCAGCTCACGGACTAGCGCATACAATGAGCAGTTCTTC. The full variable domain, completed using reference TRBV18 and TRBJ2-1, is NAGVMQNPRHLVRRRGQEARLRCSPMKGHSHVYWYRQLPEEGLKFMVYLQKENIIDESGMPKERFSAEFPKEGPSILRIQQVVRGDSAAYFCASSRTSAYNEQFFGPGTRLTVL.

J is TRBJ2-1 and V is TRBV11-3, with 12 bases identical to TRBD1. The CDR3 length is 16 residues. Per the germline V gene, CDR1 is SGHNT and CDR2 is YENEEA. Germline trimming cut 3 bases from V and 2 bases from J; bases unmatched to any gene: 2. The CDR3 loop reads CASSLGQGAAYNEQFF. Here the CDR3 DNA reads TGTGCCAGCAGCTTGGGACAGGGGGCTGCCTACAATGAGCAGTTCTTC.

The CDR3 loop is CATSEGVAGLYNEQFF. The CDR3 DNA reads TGTGCCACCAGTGAGGGTGTAGCGGGGTTGTACAATGAGCAGTTCTTC. The chain carries TRBV24-1 and TRBJ2-1; TRBD2 agrees at 8 bases. The CDR3 length is 16 residues. The germline V gene encodes CDR1 KGHDR and CDR2 SFDVKD. J lost 4 bases, V lost 4 bases, and 8 bases had no gene match.

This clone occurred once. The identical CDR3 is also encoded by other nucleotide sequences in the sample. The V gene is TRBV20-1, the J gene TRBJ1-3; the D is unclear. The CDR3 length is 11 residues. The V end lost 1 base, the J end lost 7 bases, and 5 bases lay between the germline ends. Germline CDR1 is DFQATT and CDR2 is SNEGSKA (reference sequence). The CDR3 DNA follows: TGCAGTGCTAGAGGGCGGAACACCATATATTTT. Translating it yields CSARGRNTIYF.

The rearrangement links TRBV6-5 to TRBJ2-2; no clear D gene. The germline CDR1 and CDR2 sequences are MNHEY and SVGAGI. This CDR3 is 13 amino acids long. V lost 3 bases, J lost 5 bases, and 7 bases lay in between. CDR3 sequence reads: CASSYSLTGELFF. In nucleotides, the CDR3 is TGTGCCAGCAGTTATTCCCTAACCGGGGAGCTGTTTTTT.

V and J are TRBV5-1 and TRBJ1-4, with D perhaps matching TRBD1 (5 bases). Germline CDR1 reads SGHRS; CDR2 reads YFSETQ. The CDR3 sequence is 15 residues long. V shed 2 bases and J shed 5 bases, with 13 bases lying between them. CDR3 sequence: CASSFKDSYNEKLFF. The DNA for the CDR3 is TGCGCCAGCAGCTTCAAAGACAGCTACAATGAAAAACTGTTTTTT.

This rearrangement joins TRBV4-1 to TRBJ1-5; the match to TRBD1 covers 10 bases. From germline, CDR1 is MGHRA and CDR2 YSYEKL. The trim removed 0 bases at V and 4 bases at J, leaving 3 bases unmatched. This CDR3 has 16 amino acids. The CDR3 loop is CASSQERGQGNQPQHF. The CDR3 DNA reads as TGCGCCAGCAGCCAAGAAAGGGGACAGGGGAATCAGCCCCAGCATTTT.

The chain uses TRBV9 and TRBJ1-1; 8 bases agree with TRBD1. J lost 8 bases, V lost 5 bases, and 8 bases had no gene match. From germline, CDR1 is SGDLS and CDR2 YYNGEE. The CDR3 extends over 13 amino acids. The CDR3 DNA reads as TGTGCCAGCAGTAAACTCGACAGGGGAGAAGCTTTCTTT. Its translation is CASSKLDRGEAFF. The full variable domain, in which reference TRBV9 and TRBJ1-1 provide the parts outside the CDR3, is DSGVTQTPKHLITATGQRVTLRCSPRSGDLSVYWYQQSLDQGLQFLIQYYNGEERAKGNILERFSAQQFPDLHSELNLSSLELGDSALYFCASSKLDRGEAFFGQGTRLTVV.

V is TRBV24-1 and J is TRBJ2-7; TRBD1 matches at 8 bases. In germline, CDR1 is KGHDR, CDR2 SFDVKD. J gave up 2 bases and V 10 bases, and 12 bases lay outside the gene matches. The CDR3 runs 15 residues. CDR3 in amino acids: CATAGGYSSPYEQYF. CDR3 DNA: TGTGCCACGGCAGGGGGCTACAGTTCGCCCTACGAGCAGTACTTC.